The clone carrying this T cell receptor beta chain was found many times. Its antigen remains unidentified. The source of the sample is a study of early T cells in non-severe SARS-CoV-2 infection. The overall study: Sequencing targeted bulk RNA from unsorted whole blood, leaving chains unpaired. Notes on the study in general: Matching results from VDJdb favored anti-spike CD8 responses, leaving private and CD4 specificities undetected.

Unique molecular identifier tags were affixed to discrete cDNA molecules. TCRdb re-called the 5' RACE reads through MiXCR, storing one row per CDR3 protein. Of 40,000 to 60,000 distinct CDR3 sequences listed, roughly 4% were seen once; the top ten hold 5% to 6.5%. V lost 5 bases and J lost 1, with 7 bases in between. The CDR3 length is 14 residues. The germline V gene encodes CDR1 SGHKS and CDR2 YYEKEE (reference sequence). Sequenced input: whole blood. The chain has TRBV5-5 and TRBJ2-6; no reliable D call. This sequence originates from an adult who was a healthcare worker with PCR-confirmed SARS-CoV-2 infection or an uninfected control (not recorded which). The CDR3 protein is CASSEDSGANVLTF. The CDR3, as DNA: TGTGCCAGCAGTGAGGATTCTGGGGCCAACGTCCTGACTTTC.